A single sample is the source of the 28 T cell receptor beta chains below, sequenced in a study of T cell responses to AZD1222 COVID-19 vaccine. Generated by immunoSEQ multiplex PCR, the TCRdb table keeps only in-frame clones and is missing some. The profile shows about 130,000 clones, roughly 84% of them singletons. The specimen was peripheral blood, collected on day 0 of AZD1222 vaccination. These receptors originate from an adult in good health.

The chain employs TRBV5-1 and TRBJ1-2; a weak D match, TRBD1 (5 bases). CDR1 is SGHRS, CDR2 YFSETQ, per germline. V shed 4 bases and J shed 1 base, with 23 bases lying between them. This CDR3 comprises 18 residues. CDR3: CASSPQGGREKFNYGYTF. The CDR3 nucleotides are TGCGCCAGCAGCCCCCAGGGAGGCAGGGAGAAGTTTAACTATGGCTACACCTTC.

The CDR3, as DNA: TGTGCCTGGGGCAAGGGGAAATGGACTGAAGCTTTCTTT. Encoded protein: CAWGKGKWTEAFF. This rearrangement joins TRBV30 to TRBJ1-1; weak D call: TRBD1 (5 bases). Germline loops: CDR1 GTSNPN, CDR2 SVGIG (reference sequence). CDR3 size: 13 residues. Trimming removed 5 bases from V and 5 bases from J, with 15 bases in between.

This clone was found once. The chain couples TRBV5-5 to TRBJ1-4; D may be TRBD1 (5 bases). V gave up 0 bases and J gave up 4 bases, with 10 bases separating them. CDR1 and CDR2 from the germline V gene are SGHKS and YYEKEE (reference sequence). The CDR3 is made up of 15 amino acids. CDR3: CASSLVGPSNEKLFF. CDR3 DNA sequence: TGTGCCAGCAGCTTGGTGGGGCCTAGTAATGAAAAACTGTTTTTT. The whole variable domain, remainder taken from reference TRBV5-5 and TRBJ1-4, is DAGVTQSPTHLIKTRGQQVTLRCSPISGHKSVSWYQQVLGQGPQFIFQYYEKEERGRGNFPDRFSARQFPNYSSELNVNALLLGDSALYLCASSLVGPSNEKLFFGSGTQLSVL.

V is TRBV5-1 and J is TRBJ1-6, with D unclear. Looked up from germline, CDR1 is SGHRS and CDR2 is YFSETQ. The ends were cut back, 5 bases at V and 6 bases at J, with 15 bases in the middle. CDR3 size: 15 residues. The CDR3 region is CASRHGVGFNSPLHF. The CDR3 DNA is TGCGCCAGCAGACATGGGGTAGGATTTAATTCACCCCTCCACTTT.

The chain is built from TRBV28 and TRBJ1-5, with D possibly TRBD1 on 5 matching bases. The germline gives CDR1 MDHEN, CDR2 SYDVKM. The CDR3 runs to 13 residues. V lost 4 bases and J 2 bases, leaving 6 bases between the germline ends. The CDR3, as DNA: TGTGCCAGCAGTTCACAGGGCAATCAGCCCCAGCATTTT. It yields the protein CASSSQGNQPQHF.

This chain joins TRBV28 and TRBJ1-6, with TRBD1 as a possible D gene (5 bases). Germline V gene sequence: CDR1 MDHEN, CDR2 SYDVKM. Between the trimmed V and J ends, which lost 6 bases and 8 bases, there was a span of 14 bases. This CDR3 has 14 residues. The DNA of the CDR3 is TGTGCCAGCAGCGTAACCGGGACCTATTCACCCCTCCACTTT. Translated: CASSVTGTYSPLHF.

The chain recombines TRBV5-1 with TRBJ1-5, with D possibly TRBD1 on 5 matching bases. The CDR3 has 14 amino acids. Per germline, CDR1 SGHRS and CDR2 YFSETQ. V was trimmed by 1 base and J by 7 bases, leaving 12 bases between them. CDR3 DNA sequence: TGCGCCAGCAGCTTGTCAGGGATTGGACAGCCCCAGCATTTT. Protein sequence: CASSLSGIGQPQHF.

V is TRBV9 and J is TRBJ1-3; D is perhaps TRBD1 (6 bases). The CDR3 is made up of 17 amino acids. The germline CDR1 and CDR2 sequences are SGDLS and YYNGEE. V lost 1 base and J 4 bases, leaving 18 bases between the germline ends. CDR3 in DNA: TGTGCCAGCAGCGTAACCGTATCTGGGGGGCCAGGAAACACCATATATTTT. This gives the protein CASSVTVSGGPGNTIYF.

J is TRBJ1-3 and V is TRBV5-1, with a weak D call TRBD1 (6 bases). Germline V gives CDR1 SGHRS, CDR2 YFSETQ. The CDR3 has 16 amino acids. Trimming shortened V by 0 bases and J by 2 bases, and 12 bases separated the two germline ends. This CDR3 is CASSLVAGAPGNTIYF. DNA of the CDR3: TGCGCCAGCAGCTTGGTTGCGGGGGCTCCTGGAAACACCATATATTTT. The full variable domain, in which reference TRBV5-1 and TRBJ1-3 provide the parts outside the CDR3, is KAGVTQTPRYLIKTRGQQVTLSCSPISGHRSVSWYQQTPGQGLQFLFEYFSETQRNKGNFPGRFSGRQFSNSRSEMNVSTLELGDSALYLCASSLVAGAPGNTIYFGEGSWLTVV.

The chain recombines TRBV18 with TRBJ1-1, with 9 nucleotides matching TRBD1. This CDR3 comprises 18 residues. V was clipped by 4 bases and J by 0 bases; unmatched bases: 12. The germline CDR1 and CDR2 sequences are KGHSH and LQKENI. CDR3: CASSRRGDRARMNTEAFF. Here the CDR3 DNA reads TGTGCCAGCTCACGAAGGGGGGACAGGGCAAGAATGAACACTGAAGCTTTCTTT.

The V and J genes are TRBV29-1 and TRBJ1-2; the D gene is possibly TRBD1 (6 bases). V was clipped by 0 bases and J by 3 bases, with 8 bases between them. Germline CDR1 and CDR2: SQVTM and ANQGSEA. The CDR3 length is 13 residues. The CDR3 coding sequence is TGCAGCGTTGAAGATAAGGGGGACTATGGCTACACCTTC. It yields the protein CSVEDKGDYGYTF.

The gene calls are TRBV6-5 and TRBJ2-5; TRBD2 might be the D (6 bases). This CDR3 contains 15 residues. Between the trimmed V and J ends, which lost 6 bases and 1 base, there was a span of 15 bases. Germline-derived CDR1 and CDR2 are MNHEY and SVGAGI. CDR3 region: CASRGGTGFQETQYF. CDR3 coding DNA: TGTGCCAGCAGGGGGGGTACGGGGTTCCAAGAGACCCAGTACTTC.

This chain uses TRBV7-9 with TRBJ2-7; TRBD1 aligns across 8 bases. The CDR3 runs to 12 residues. V gave up 5 bases and J gave up 7 bases; unmatched junction bases: 4. Germline CDR1 reads SEHNR; CDR2 reads FQNEAQ (reference sequence). CDR3 DNA sequence: TGTGCCAGCAGCCTCCGGGACAGGGAGCAGTACTTC. Translated, it gives CASSLRDREQYF.

This clone has just a few counts. This chain joins TRBV6-5 and TRBJ1-5; D gene uncertain. CDR1 is MNHEY and CDR2 is SVGAGI in the germline V gene. The CDR3 has 13 residues. Trimming removed 2 bases from V and 7 bases from J, with 9 bases in between. CDR3 DNA sequence: TGTGCCAGCAGTTACAGGGCGGACCAGCCCCAGCATTTT. Protein: CASSYRADQPQHF.

The rearrangement joins TRBV28 to TRBJ1-1; 9 bases fit TRBD1. This CDR3 contains 15 residues. V shed 4 bases and J 4 bases; nucleotides not matched to a gene: 7. Germline V gene lookup returns CDR1 MDHEN and CDR2 SYDVKM. CDR3: CASSYTGGASTEAFF. In DNA form, the CDR3 reads TGTGCCAGCAGTTATACAGGGGGCGCTTCCACTGAAGCTTTCTTT. Complete variable domain (other parts from reference TRBV28 and TRBJ1-1): DVKVTQSSRYLVKRTGEKVFLECVQDMDHENMFWYRQDPGLGLRLIYFSYDVKMKEKGDIPEGYSVSREKKERFSLILESASTNQTSMYLCASSYTGGASTEAFFGQGTRLTVV.

The chain recombines TRBV18 with TRBJ2-2; D is tentatively TRBD1 or TRBD2 (5 bases each). The V end lost 3 bases, the J end lost 1 base, and 9 bases lay between the germline ends. The CDR3 has 15 amino acids. Germline-derived CDR1 and CDR2 are KGHSH and LQKENI. The CDR3: CASSPGTVNTGELFF. CDR3 sequence (DNA): TGTGCCAGCTCACCTGGGACGGTGAACACCGGGGAGCTGTTTTTT.

This rearrangement joins TRBV4-1 to TRBJ2-1; D gene uncertain. The CDR3 consists of 12 residues. Looked up from germline, CDR1 is MGHRA and CDR2 is YSYEKL. V gave up 3 bases and J gave up 4 bases, with 4 bases separating them. CDR3 nucleotide sequence: TGCGCCAGCAGCCACCTATACAATGAGCAGTTCTTC. Translating it yields CASSHLYNEQFF.

The chain has TRBV4-2 and TRBJ2-7; 8 bases are a match to TRBD1. Germline lookup yields CDR1 LGHNA and CDR2 YNFKEQ. CDR3 length: 15 residues. Losses at the gene ends were 3 bases for V and 0 bases for J; bases not matched to a gene: 4. The CDR3 spells CASSHRQGSSYEQYF. The DNA for the CDR3 is TGTGCCAGCAGCCACCGACAGGGGAGCTCCTACGAGCAGTACTTC.

V and J are TRBV28 and TRBJ1-4; 7 bases align to TRBD1. The CDR3 spans 16 residues. V lost 9 bases, J lost 3 bases, and 13 bases stayed unmatched. Germline values: CDR1 MDHEN, CDR2 SYDVKM. The CDR3 DNA follows: TGTGCCAGTACCTCAGGGGGGCGCGTATCTAATGAAAAACTGTTTTTT. It is translated as CASTSGGRVSNEKLFF.

Points on this clone: Other DNA sequences in the same sample also yield this CDR3. The chain employs TRBV9 and TRBJ2-7; D is unresolved. Looked up from germline, CDR1 is SGDLS and CDR2 is YYNGEE. Trimming removed 0 bases at V and 0 bases at J, with 7 bases between. CDR3 size: 14 residues. The DNA for the CDR3 is TGTGCCAGCAGCGTAGATGGCGGCTCCTACGAGCAGTACTTC. Translating it yields CASSVDGGSYEQYF.

The gene calls are TRBV5-1 and TRBJ2-2; D is unresolved. CDR3 length equals 13 residues. CDR1 is SGHRS, CDR2 YFSETQ, per germline. Between the trimmed V and J ends, which lost 2 bases and 6 bases, there was a span of 8 bases. This CDR3 reads CASSLEGPGELFF. The CDR3 DNA is TGCGCCAGCAGCTTAGAAGGCCCCGGGGAGCTGTTTTTT.

The chain employs TRBV7-3 and TRBJ2-2; D gene uncertain. V lost 1 base and J lost 5, with 8 bases in between. The germline gives CDR1 SGHTA, CDR2 FQGTGA. This CDR3 spans 14 amino acids. CDR3 in amino acids: CASSLKMGTGELFF. DNA of the CDR3: TGTGCCAGCAGCTTAAAGATGGGGACCGGGGAGCTGTTTTTT. The full variable domain, in which reference TRBV7-3 and TRBJ2-2 provide the parts outside the CDR3, is GAGVSQTPSNKVTEKGKYVELRCDPISGHTALYWYRQSLGQGPEFLIYFQGTGAADDSGLPNDRFFAVRPEGSVSTLKIQRTERGDSAVYLCASSLKMGTGELFFGEGSRLTVL.

The chain is built from TRBV2 and TRBJ1-3; D remains ambiguous. Trimming pared 0 bases from V and 5 bases from J, leaving 11 bases between. This CDR3 region has 15 residues. Germline CDR1 and CDR2: SNHLY and FYNNEI. CDR3 protein: CASSEALRKRNTIYF. The CDR3 DNA reads TGTGCCAGCAGTGAAGCGCTTAGGAAACGAAACACCATATATTTT.

This clone was seen ten or more times. The chain carries TRBV19 and TRBJ1-1, with 12 bases fitting TRBD1. The germline CDR1 and CDR2 sequences are LNHDA and SQIVND (reference sequence). The CDR3 contains 16 residues. V dropped 3 bases and J dropped 4; count of bases not matched to a gene: 6. CDR3 coding DNA: TGTGCCAGTAGTATGGGACAGGGGGCTGGGAGCACTGAAGCTTTCTTT. Amino acid sequence: CASSMGQGAGSTEAFF.

This rearrangement joins TRBV11-3 to TRBJ2-2, with no clear D. Trimming removed 3 bases from V and 0 bases from J, with 8 bases in between. Germline lookup yields CDR1 SGHNT and CDR2 YENEEA. The CDR3 totals 15 residues. In nucleotides, the CDR3 is TGTGCCAGCAGCTTTGGTGGGGCGAACACCGGGGAGCTGTTTTTT. This sequence encodes CASSFGGANTGELFF. Variable domain in full (rest from reference TRBV11-3 and TRBJ2-2): EAGVVQSPRYKIIEKKQPVAFWCNPISGHNTLYWYLQNLGQGPELLIRYENEEAVDDSQLPKDRFSAERLKGVDSTLKIQPAELGDSAVYLCASSFGGANTGELFFGEGSRLTVL.

The rearrangement uses TRBV24-1 and TRBJ2-1; 9 bases are a match to TRBD2. The V segment lost 6 bases and the J segment 5 bases; nucleotides outside the gene matches: 4. CDR3 length: 14 residues. Germline CDR1 is KGHDR and CDR2 is SFDVKD. CDR3 DNA: TGTGCCACCAGTTTAGCGGGGGAAAACAATGAGCAGTTCTTC. It specifies CATSLAGENNEQFF.

In the case of this clone: The sample carries other DNA sequences with the same CDR3. The chain combines TRBV2 with TRBJ1-1, with D possibly TRBD1 on 6 matching bases. Germline V gives CDR1 SNHLY, CDR2 FYNNEI. The CDR3 extends over 13 amino acids. Trimming stripped 4 bases from V and 5 bases from J, with 11 bases between. CDR3 bases: TGTGCCAGCAGTGGTCAGGGGAGGACTGAAGCTTTCTTT. It is translated as CASSGQGRTEAFF.

The chain employs TRBV5-5 and TRBJ2-2, with D maybe TRBD2 (5 bases). The CDR3 has 16 amino acids. Trimming removed 1 base at V and 5 bases at J, with 15 bases between. The germline V gene encodes CDR1 SGHKS and CDR2 YYEKEE (reference sequence). The CDR3 region is CASSLYSSWETGELFF. The CDR3, as DNA: TGTGCCAGCAGCTTGTATAGCAGTTGGGAGACCGGGGAGCTGTTTTTT.